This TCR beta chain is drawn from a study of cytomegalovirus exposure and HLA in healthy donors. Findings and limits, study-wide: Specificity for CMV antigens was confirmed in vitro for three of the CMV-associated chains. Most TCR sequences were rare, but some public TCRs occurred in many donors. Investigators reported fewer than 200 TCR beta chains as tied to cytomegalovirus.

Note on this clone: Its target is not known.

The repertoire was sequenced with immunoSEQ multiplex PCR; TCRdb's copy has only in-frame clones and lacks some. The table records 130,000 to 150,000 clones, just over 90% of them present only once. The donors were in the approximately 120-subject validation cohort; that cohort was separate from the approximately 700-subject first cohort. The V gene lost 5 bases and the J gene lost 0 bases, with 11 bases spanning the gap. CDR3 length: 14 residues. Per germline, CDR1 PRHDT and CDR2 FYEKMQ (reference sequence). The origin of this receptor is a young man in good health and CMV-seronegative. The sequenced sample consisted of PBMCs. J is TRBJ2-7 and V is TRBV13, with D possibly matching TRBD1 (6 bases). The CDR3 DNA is TGTGCCAGCAGCCTCGGACAGTCCTCCTACGAGCAGTACTTC. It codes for CASSLGQSSYEQYF.